These T cell receptor beta chains were read from a single sample in a study of technical replicates of blood from a handful of donors. Assay used: immunoSEQ multiplex PCR; TCRdb lists only in-frame clones, some missing. The sample holds about 82,000 clones; over 90% are singletons and the top ten take around 0.35%. Sequencing used T cells isolated from PBMCs. The origin of the receptors is a human donor in good health. Both conserved end residues are part of each CDR3. D genes are given only for firm matches. Clone sizes are given selectively: once, few, many, or a class where the clone is expanded.

>TRBJ2-7|TRBD1|TRBV18|NA
TGTGCCAGCTCACCCGAAGATCGGACAGGGGTCTACGAGCAGTACTTC
CASSPEDRTGVYEQYF
>TRBJ2-1|NA|TRBV9|NA
TGTGCCAGCAGCGTAAGGGAGCTCAAGGCCAATGAGCAGTTCTTC
CASSVRELKANEQFF
>TRBJ2-7|TRBD2|TRBV15|NA
TGTGCCACCAGCAGAGAATGGGCGGGAGCAAGCTACGAGCAGTACTTC
CATSREWAGASYEQYF
>TRBJ2-5|NA|TRBV29-1|NA
TGCAGCGTTGAGGGGCAGTCTGCCCAGTACTTC
CSVEGQSAQYF
>TRBJ2-7|TRBD2|TRBV5-4|NA
TGTGCCAGCAAGTCCAGCGGGAGTGGGTACGAGCAGTACTTC
CASKSSGSGYEQYF
>TRBJ2-3|NA|TRBV28|NA
TGTGCCAGCAGTTTATCCGGTTCCGATACGCAGTATTTT
CASSLSGSDTQYF
>TRBJ2-3|NA|TRBV7-2|NA
TGTGCCAGCAGCACCGGACAGACCACAGATACGCAGTATTTT
CASSTGQTTDTQYF
>TRBJ2-3|NA|TRBV11-2|NA
TGTGCCAGCAGCTTAGACCCGGTGAGGAAAACAGATACGCAGTATTTT
CASSLDPVRKTDTQYF
>TRBJ2-1|NA|TRBV15|NA
TGTGCCACCAGCAGCTCCCCGAGCTCCTACAATGAGCAGTTCTTC
CATSSSPSSYNEQFF
>TRBJ1-2|NA|TRBV30|NA
TGTGCCTGCGGGACATCAACCCTACGTGTGGGAAATGGCTACACCTTC
CACGTSTLRVGNGYTF
>TRBJ1-5|NA|TRBV15|NA
TGTGCCACCAGCAGAGATTTTACGGACTATAGCAATCAGCCCCAGCATTTT
CATSRDFTDYSNQPQHF
>TRBJ2-7|TRBD2|TRBV13|NA
TGTGCCAGCAGCCCAGAGGGACTAGCGGGAGGGCCTTACGAGCAGTACTTC
CASSPEGLAGGPYEQYF
>TRBJ2-1|NA|TRBV7-3|NA
TGTGCCAGCAGCTTAAGCCATCTTAGCTCCCATGAGCAGTTCTTC
CASSLSHLSSHEQFF
>TRBJ2-1|NA|TRBV12-5|NA
TGTGCTAGTGCCCAGGACGGGAAATACAATGAGCAGTTCTTC
CASAQDGKYNEQFF
>TRBJ2-2|NA|TRBV6-6|NA
TGTGCCAGCAGTTACTCGAAAGGGGCGTACACCGGGGAGCTGTTTTTT
CASSYSKGAYTGELFF
>TRBJ2-3|TRBD1|TRBV18|once
TGTGCCAGCTCAGCTCGACAGGGGTCCACAGATACGCAGTATTTT
CASSARQGSTDTQYF
>TRBJ2-1|TRBD2|TRBV7-6|NA
TGTGCCAGCAGCTTACCCCCGACTAGCGGTTTTGATAATGAGCAGTTCTTC
CASSLPPTSGFDNEQFF
>TRBJ1-2|NA|TRBV28|NA
TGTGCCAGCAGTTTAAAAGGCAGCGTTTATGGCTACACCTTC
CASSLKGSVYGYTF
>TRBJ2-1|TRBD2|TRBV4-2|NA
TGTGCCAGCAGCCAAGACCCTAGCGGAACACCCTACAATGAGCAGTTCTTC
CASSQDPSGTPYNEQFF
>TRBJ2-5|NA|TRBV29-1|NA
TGCAGCGTTGAATCCTCAGGGGTGGGGGAGACCCAGTACTTC
CSVESSGVGETQYF
>TRBJ1-2|NA|TRBV10-3|NA
TGTGCCATCAGTGCGGCAGGGGACTATGGCTACACCTTC
CAISAAGDYGYTF
>TRBJ2-7|NA|TRBV6-5|NA
TGTGCCAGCAGGGAGCGAGCGGCTGATAACGAGCAGTACTTC
CASRERAADNEQYF
>TRBJ1-5|NA|TRBV25-1|NA
TGTGCCAGCAGTGAATATAGGGAGAATCAGCCCCAGCATTTT
CASSEYRENQPQHF
>TRBJ1-1|TRBD1|TRBV6-5|NA
TGTGCCAGCAGTTTAGACGACAGGGGGCCTGAAGCTTTCTTT
CASSLDDRGPEAFF
>TRBJ1-1|NA|TRBV14|once
TGTGCCAGCAGCCAAGCCCTTACGGGCACTGAAGCTTTCTTT
CASSQALTGTEAFF
>TRBJ2-3|NA|TRBV5-1|NA
TGCGCCAGCAGCTTTGATAGCAGCCTGAGCACAGATACGCAGTATTTT
CASSFDSSLSTDTQYF
>TRBJ2-3|NA|TRBV19|once
TGTGCCAGTAGTTCCTCGGGGGCAGATACGCAGTATTTT
CASSSSGADTQYF
>TRBJ2-3|NA|TRBV4-2|NA
TGTGCCAGCAGCCAAGAACTTAGGACAGTGGGAGATACGCAGTATTTT
CASSQELRTVGDTQYF
>TRBJ2-1|TRBD2|TRBV27|NA
TGTGCCAGCAGTAGGTGGGAGGGGAATGAGCAGTTCTTC
CASSRWEGNEQFF
>TRBJ2-5|NA|TRBV5-4|NA
TGTGCCAGCAGCTTGGACAGTATAGAGACCCAGTACTTC
CASSLDSIETQYF
>TRBJ1-3|NA|TRBV29-1|NA
TGCAGCGTCGTCGCGGACAGCCCTGGAAACACCATATATTTT
CSVVADSPGNTIYF
>TRBJ1-1|NA|TRBV5-5|NA
TGTGCCAGCAGCGCGACAGCCAAGGACACTGAAGCTTTCTTT
CASSATAKDTEAFF
>TRBJ1-5|NA|TRBV6-1|NA
TGTGCCAGCAGTACAGGGAATCAGCCCCAGCATTTT
CASSTGNQPQHF
>TRBJ2-7|TRBD2|TRBV27|NA
TGTGCCAGCAGTTTTGGGGTAGCGGGCAACTACGAGCAGTACTTC
CASSFGVAGNYEQYF
>TRBJ2-7|TRBD2|TRBV6-5|NA
TGTGCCAGCAGTTACTGGGGAGGGAGCAACAACGAGCAGTACTTC
CASSYWGGSNNEQYF
>TRBJ1-1|NA|TRBV6-6|once
TGTGCCAGCAGTTACATCATGAACACTGAAGCTTTCTTT
CASSYIMNTEAFF
>TRBJ1-2|NA|TRBV9|NA
TGTGCCAGCAGCGTAGGGGGGGGCAGTTATGGCTACACCTTC
CASSVGGGSYGYTF
>TRBJ1-2|TRBD1|TRBV5-1|NA
TGCGCCAGCAGCGCATCAGGGGGCTCCTATGGCTACACCTTC
CASSASGGSYGYTF
>TRBJ2-5|TRBD1|TRBV5-1|NA
TGCGCCAGCAGCTTCTCAGGGGGCAGGGAGACCCAGTACTTC
CASSFSGGRETQYF
>TRBJ2-3|TRBD2|TRBV19|NA
TGTGCCAGTAGTATGGGACTAGGAGGGTTGTCAGATACGCAGTATTTT
CASSMGLGGLSDTQYF
>TRBJ2-1|TRBD2|TRBV15|NA
TGTGCCACCAGCACCCGACTAGCGGGAGACAATGAGCAGTTCTTC
CATSTRLAGDNEQFF
>TRBJ2-3|TRBD2|TRBV4-2|NA
TGTGCCAGCAGCCAAGAGCCTAGCGGGAGGGGAGTCGCAGATACGCAGTATTTT
CASSQEPSGRGVADTQYF
>TRBJ2-2|NA|TRBV19|once
TGTGCCAGTAGTTCGTTATCGGGGTTCGGGGAGCTGTTTTTT
CASSSLSGFGELFF
>TRBJ1-2|NA|TRBV27|once
TGTGCCAGCAGTTTATTTTTTCAGGGTAACTATGGCTACACCTTC
CASSLFFQGNYGYTF
>TRBJ2-7|NA|TRBV10-3|NA
TGTGCCATCAAAGACAGCTGGAGCTCCTACGAGCAGTACTTC
CAIKDSWSSYEQYF
>TRBJ1-5|NA|TRBV7-2|NA
TGTGCCAGCAGCTCAGGGATTAGCAATCAGCCCCAGCATTTT
CASSSGISNQPQHF
>TRBJ1-1|TRBD1|TRBV28|NA
TGTGCCAGCAGTGGGACAGGGTGGCGTAAAGCGAACACTGAAGCTTTCTTT
CASSGTGWRKANTEAFF
>TRBJ1-4|NA|TRBV18|NA
TGTGCCAGCTCACCACAGCATGCAACTAATGAAAAACTGTTTTTT
CASSPQHATNEKLFF
>TRBJ2-1|NA|TRBV7-9|once
TGTGCCAGCAGCCGGACAAGTGGCCATGAGCAGTTCTTC
CASSRTSGHEQFF
>TRBJ2-5|TRBD2|TRBV2|NA
TGTGCCAGCAGTGTCGGTAGCGGGAGGCAAGAGACCCAGTACTTC
CASSVGSGRQETQYF
>TRBJ1-1|TRBD1|TRBV19|NA
TGTGCCAGTAGTATAGGGGAGACAGGGGAGACTGAAGCTTTCTTT
CASSIGETGETEAFF
>TRBJ1-5|NA|TRBV12-1|NA
TGTGCCAGCACCCATCCTCTTTGCGGCGACCAGCCCCAGCATTTT
CASTHPLCGDQPQHF
>TRBJ2-7|NA|TRBV19|NA
TGTGCCAGTACCATGGGGGGACTGGGGACCTACGAGCAGTACTTC
CASTMGGLGTYEQYF
>TRBJ1-3|TRBD1|TRBV2|NA
TGTGCCAGCAGGGGACAGTCTGGAAACACCATATATTTT
CASRGQSGNTIYF
>TRBJ1-2|NA|TRBV6-5|NA
TGTGCCAGCAGTTACTCGCGAGGGGGGGGCGCATGGGGCTACACCTTC
CASSYSRGGGAWGYTF
>TRBJ2-5|TRBD1|TRBV5-4|NA
TGTGCCAGCAGCTTGGAGGGACAGCCGGGCGAGACCCAGTACTTC
CASSLEGQPGETQYF
>TRBJ1-1|NA|TRBV6-5|NA
TGTGCCAGCAGGACAGGTCCTGAAGCTTTCTTT
CASRTGPEAFF
>TRBJ2-3|TRBD2|TRBV5-1|NA
TGCGCCAGCAGCTTGGTTGCGCGGGAGGTCGCAGATACGCAGTATTTT
CASSLVAREVADTQYF
>TRBJ2-2|NA|TRBV11-3|NA
TGTGCCAGCAGCTTAGTATACACCGGGGAGCTGTTTTTT
CASSLVYTGELFF
>TRBJ2-1|NA|TRBV27|NA
TGTGCCATCGCCTTCGCGGGGGCAAACAATGAGCAGTTCTTC
CAIAFAGANNEQFF